Presented here are 6 T cell receptor beta chains from one specimen sequenced in a study of blood T cell repertoires in COVID-19. The protocol was immunoSEQ multiplex PCR, while the TCRdb copy is restricted to in-frame clones and leaves out a portion. Of under 200,000 clones in the sample, about three quarters were seen once. Sequenced: peripheral blood. The receptors here all came from a man aged 55 to 70 with acute or convalescent COVID-19.

This clone was counted a few times. V and J are TRBV19 and TRBJ1-1, with D possibly being TRBD1 (6 bases). Germline V gives CDR1 LNHDA, CDR2 SQIVND (reference sequence). CDR3 size: 14 residues. V lost 5 bases and J lost 4, with 14 bases in between. The CDR3 DNA reads as TGTGCCAGTAGTGGTAAGACAGGAGTCACTGAAGCTTTCTTT. Residues: CASSGKTGVTEAFF.

This chain links TRBV5-6 with TRBJ1-3, with 7 positions matching TRBD1. This CDR3 comprises 15 residues. Trimming at V came to 6 bases and at J to 0 bases, leaving 6 bases not matched to a gene. Per germline, CDR1 SGHDT and CDR2 YYEEEE. The CDR3 region has the DNA TGTGCCAGCAACACGGGGGACAGCTCTGGAAACACCATATATTTT. This sequence encodes CASNTGDSSGNTIYF. Filled out from reference TRBV5-6 and TRBJ1-3, the complete variable domain reads DAGVTQSPTHLIKTRGQQVTLRCSPKSGHDTVSWYQQALGQGPQFIFQYYEEEERQRGNFPDRFSGHQFPNYSSELNVNALLLGDSALYLCASNTGDSSGNTIYFGEGSWLTVV.

This clone was seen a few times. V usage is TRBV2 and J usage is TRBJ2-3, with D possibly being TRBD2 (5 bases). CDR1 SNHLY and CDR2 FYNNEI come from the germline V gene. The CDR3 loop spans 12 amino acids. The V end lost 6 bases, the J end lost 6 bases, and 10 bases lay between the germline ends. CDR3 sequence: CASRERGDTQYF. The CDR3 nucleotides are TGTGCCAGCAGGGAGAGAGGGGATACGCAGTATTTT.

The chain employs TRBV7-2 and TRBJ2-3; perhaps TRBD1 as D (7 bases). This CDR3 spans 12 amino acids. Trimming stripped 6 bases from V and 11 bases from J, with 15 bases between. The V gene's germline CDR1 is SGHTA and CDR2 FQGNSA. DNA of the CDR3: TGTGCCAGCAGACAGGACCAGGGGGGGCAGTATTTT. Amino acid sequence: CASRQDQGGQYF.

The chain recombines TRBV13 with TRBJ2-7; the D gene is possibly TRBD2 (5 bases). The V gene's germline CDR1 is PRHDT and CDR2 FYEKMQ (reference sequence). V lost 5 bases to trimming and J lost 0 bases, with 8 bases between them. The CDR3 runs 13 residues. CDR3 DNA: TGTGCCAGCAGCCCGGGGAGCTCCTACGAGCAGTACTTC. It encodes CASSPGSSYEQYF.

On this clone: The sample contains more than one DNA sequence encoding this CDR3. The rearrangement uses TRBV11-2 and TRBJ1-3; TRBD1 might be the D (5 bases). CDR1 and CDR2 (germline): SGHAT, FQNNGV. V was cut by 5 bases and J by 4 bases, with 12 bases left in between. CDR3 length: 14 residues. Here the CDR3 reads CASSPGRGGNTIYF. CDR3 nucleotides: TGTGCCAGCAGCCCGGGGCGGGGCGGAAACACCATATATTTT. The variable domain in full, completed from reference TRBV11-2 and TRBJ1-3, reads EAGVAQSPRYKIIEKRQSVAFWCNPISGHATLYWYQQILGQGPKLLIQFQNNGVVDDSQLPKDRFSAERLKGVDSTLKIQPAKLEDSAVYLCASSPGRGGNTIYFGEGSWLTVV.